The 21 T cell receptor beta chains listed next were all sequenced from one sample in a study of T cell responses to AZD1222 COVID-19 vaccine. Clones were read by immunoSEQ multiplex PCR, and TCRdb kept only the in-frame ones, dropping some. The sample holds approximately 160,000 clones, more than 75% seen once. The input for sequencing was peripheral blood, taken on day 0 of AZD1222 vaccination. The receptors originated from an adult in good health.

The chain employs TRBV7-6 and TRBJ2-3; 9 nucleotides match TRBD1. Germline V CDR1 and CDR2: SGHVS, FNYEAQ. The CDR3 extends over 15 amino acids. The V gene end was trimmed by 5 bases and the J gene end by 0 bases; junction bases not matched to a gene: 3. In DNA, the CDR3 is TGTGCCAGCAGCCTAGGGACAGGGAGCACAGATACGCAGTATTTT. It codes for CASSLGTGSTDTQYF.

The chain couples TRBV13 to TRBJ1-3, with D unclear. Trimming pared 1 base from V and 0 bases from J, leaving 7 bases between. The germline V gene has CDR1 PRHDT and CDR2 FYEKMQ (reference sequence). The CDR3 runs to 15 residues. The CDR3 DNA reads TGTGCCAGCAGCTTAGCCGAGGTCTCTGGAAACACCATATATTTT. Residues: CASSLAEVSGNTIYF.

The chain uses TRBV5-4 and TRBJ1-1, with D maybe TRBD1 (5 bases). The germline V gene has CDR1 SGHNT and CDR2 YYREEE (reference sequence). The V and J ends lost 4 bases and 3 bases respectively, with 10 bases between them. The CDR3 is 13 residues long. The DNA of the CDR3 is TGTGCCAGCAGCCCATTGGGGGACACTGAAGCTTTCTTT. It encodes CASSPLGDTEAFF.

About this clone itself: Additional DNA sequences in this sample encode the identical CDR3. The CDR3: CASSPRGQETQYF. The CDR3 region has the DNA TGTGCCAGCAGCCCGAGAGGACAAGAGACCCAGTACTTC. The chain is built from TRBV3-1 (or the pseudogene TRBV3-2) and TRBJ2-5; D is uncertain. CDR3 length: 13 amino acids. The V end was cut by 4 bases, the J end by 2 bases, with 8 bases between. Germline loops: CDR1 LGHDT, CDR2 YNNKEL (reference sequence).

This chain links TRBV19 with TRBJ1-3, with TRBD1 matching 8 bases. The CDR3 spans 14 residues. V shed 10 bases, J shed 10 bases, and the junction held 15 bases outside the gene matches. From germline, CDR1 is LNHDA and CDR2 SQIVND (reference sequence). The CDR3 DNA follows: TGTGCCACCCAGGACAGGGCGCGATTAAGAACCATATATTTT. Amino acids: CATQDRARLRTIYF.

The rearrangement joins TRBV6-1 to TRBJ1-3, with TRBD1 identical over 7 bases. This CDR3 is built from 15 residues. Germline V gene data show CDR1 as MNHNS and CDR2 as SASEGT. V trimming: 5 bases; J trimming: 0 bases; junction bases outside the gene matches: 4. The CDR3 DNA follows: TGTGCCAGCAGTCTTGGGACAGCCTCTGGAAACACCATATATTTT. It encodes CASSLGTASGNTIYF.

This sequence joins TRBV29-1 and TRBJ2-3, with D perhaps matching TRBD1 or TRBD2 (5 bases each). V was clipped by 3 bases and J by 1 base, with 8 bases between them. The CDR3 loop spans 13 amino acids. Germline-derived CDR1 and CDR2 are SQVTM and ANQGSEA. The CDR3, as DNA: TGCAGCGTTGACGGGGCCCGCACAGATACGCAGTATTTT. This encodes CSVDGARTDTQYF.

The V call is TRBV9, the J call TRBJ2-2; 12 bases map to TRBD2. J was trimmed by 0 bases and V by 3 bases; bases with no gene match: 3. Germline assignment: CDR1 SGDLS and CDR2 YYNGEE. The CDR3 contains 17 residues. The CDR3 DNA reads TGTGCCAGCAGCGGCCGACTAGCGGGGGCGAACACCGGGGAGCTGTTTTTT. Translation: CASSGRLAGANTGELFF.

J is TRBJ2-2 and V is TRBV27, with D possibly being TRBD2 (7 bases). The CDR3 has 14 residues. Germline values: CDR1 MNHEY, CDR2 SMNVEV (reference sequence). V shed 6 bases and J shed 1 base, with 9 bases lying between them. The CDR3 is CASRGGQNTGELFF. The CDR3 nucleotides read TGTGCCAGCAGGGGGGGGCAGAACACCGGGGAGCTGTTTTTT.

The V and J genes are TRBV27 and TRBJ2-1; D is uncertain. The CDR3 runs to 13 residues. Germline V lookup: CDR1 MNHEY, CDR2 SMNVEV (reference sequence). The V end lost 6 bases, the J end lost 5 bases, and 11 bases lay between the germline ends. The DNA for the CDR3 is TGTGCCAGCAGCTCAATCAACGACAATGAGCAGTTCTTC. Protein sequence: CASSSINDNEQFF.

DNA of the CDR3: TGTGCCAGCCATCCCCGAGGCAGGGGAGGGGCCTACGAGCAGTACTTC. Its protein is CASHPRGRGGAYEQYF. The gene calls are TRBV28 and TRBJ2-7; D may be TRBD2 (7 bases). CDR3 length equals 16 residues. V lost 8 bases and J lost 2, with 22 bases in between. Germline V lookup: CDR1 MDHEN, CDR2 SYDVKM.

The chain combines TRBV6-2 or TRBV6-3 with TRBJ1-1; D may be TRBD1 (5 bases). The ends were cut back, 6 bases at V and 2 bases at J, with 22 bases in the middle. The CDR3 spans 17 residues. Germline V CDR1 and CDR2: MNHEY, SVGEGT. CDR3 in amino acids: CASSPGGFTGTNTEAFF. The CDR3 DNA sequence: TGTGCCAGCAGCCCCGGGGGGTTCACCGGGACCAACACTGAAGCTTTCTTT.

The chain joins TRBV15 to TRBJ1-4; the D gene is possibly TRBD1 (5 bases). With 0 bases removed from V and 0 bases from J, the gap between germline ends came to 8 bases. The CDR3 has 16 amino acids. Germline values: CDR1 LNHNV, CDR2 YYDKDF (reference sequence). CDR3 coding DNA: TGTGCCACCAGCAGAGATAAGGGGACAACTAATGAAAAACTGTTTTTT. It codes for CATSRDKGTTNEKLFF.

The V and J genes are TRBV4-3 and TRBJ2-2; the match to TRBD2 covers 8 bases. Losses at the gene ends were 3 bases for V and 5 bases for J; bases not matched to a gene: 14. CDR3 length equals 18 residues. Germline lookup yields CDR1 LGHNA and CDR2 YSLEER. The CDR3 sequence: CASSHNIPGLEGTGELFF. The CDR3 coding sequence is TGCGCCAGCAGCCATAATATACCGGGACTAGAGGGTACCGGGGAGCTGTTTTTT.

In this sample, this clone turned up once. The chain combines TRBV28 with TRBJ2-5, with unresolved D. The CDR3 runs to 10 residues. V lost 10 bases to trimming and J lost 1 base, with 4 bases between them. Germline V lookup: CDR1 MDHEN, CDR2 SYDVKM. The CDR3 nucleotides are TGTGCCACCCGCCAAGAGACCCAGTACTTC. This translates into CATRQETQYF.

This chain links TRBV9 with TRBJ2-1; 13 nucleotides align to TRBD2. J lost 8 bases, V lost 0 bases, and 2 bases had no gene match. Germline-derived CDR1 and CDR2 are SGDLS and YYNGEE. CDR3 size: 15 residues. The CDR3 sequence: CASSVGTSGSDEQFF. The CDR3 DNA reads TGTGCCAGCAGCGTAGGGACTAGCGGGAGCGATGAGCAGTTCTTC. Full variable domain (outside the CDR3, taken from reference TRBV9 and TRBJ2-1): DSGVTQTPKHLITATGQRVTLRCSPRSGDLSVYWYQQSLDQGLQFLIQYYNGEERAKGNILERFSAQQFPDLHSELNLSSLELGDSALYFCASSVGTSGSDEQFFGPGTRLTVL.

The rearrangement uses TRBV3-1 (or the pseudogene TRBV3-2) and TRBJ2-1, with 9 bases that match TRBD2. J was trimmed by 11 bases and V by 2 bases; bases with no gene match: 4. Germline CDR1 LGHDT, CDR2 YNNKEL (reference sequence). The CDR3 is 13 residues long. CDR3 DNA: TGTGCCAGCAGCCAATCACTAGCGGGTAAGCAGTTCTTC. Its translation: CASSQSLAGKQFF.

This sequence joins TRBV7-3 and TRBJ2-1; D gene unclear. The CDR3 has 14 residues. Trimming removed 2 bases from V and 5 bases from J, with 10 bases in between. Germline V CDR1 and CDR2: SGHTA, FQGTGA. CDR3 amino acids: CASSLEGADNEQFF. CDR3 bases: TGTGCCAGCAGCTTAGAAGGTGCTGACAATGAGCAGTTCTTC.

The genes are TRBV7-2 and TRBJ2-7; D gene uncertain. V gave up 1 base and J gave up 0 bases, with 10 bases separating them. The CDR3 contains 15 residues. Germline CDR1 is SGHTA and CDR2 is FQGNSA. CDR3 sequence (DNA): TGTGCCAGCAGCTTAGTTTACTCCCACTCCTACGAGCAGTACTTC. It codes for CASSLVYSHSYEQYF. The complete variable domain, with remaining parts taken from reference TRBV7-2 and TRBJ2-7, reads GAGVSQSPSNKVTEKGKDVELRCDPISGHTALYWYRQSLGQGLEFLIYFQGNSAPDKSGLPSDRFSAERTGGSVSTLTIQRTQQEDSAVYLCASSLVYSHSYEQYFGPGTRLTVT.

In this sample, this clone turned up once. The chain couples TRBV12-3 or TRBV12-4 to TRBJ1-1; no firm D call. V lost 6 bases to trimming and J lost 3 bases, with 11 bases between them. There are 13 residues in the CDR3. The CDR3 DNA reads TGTGCCAGCAGCGTCGCTCGGGACACTGAAGCTTTCTTT. Its protein is CASSVARDTEAFF.

The chain carries TRBV15 and TRBJ1-1, with 8 bases that match TRBD1. Germline V CDR1 and CDR2: LNHNV, YYDKDF (reference sequence). Unmatched junction bases numbered 3, after V lost 3 bases and J lost 6 bases. The CDR3 totals 13 residues. The CDR3 coding sequence is TGTGCCACCAGCAGCCCAGGGGGCCCTGAAGCTTTCTTT. Encoded protein: CATSSPGGPEAFF.